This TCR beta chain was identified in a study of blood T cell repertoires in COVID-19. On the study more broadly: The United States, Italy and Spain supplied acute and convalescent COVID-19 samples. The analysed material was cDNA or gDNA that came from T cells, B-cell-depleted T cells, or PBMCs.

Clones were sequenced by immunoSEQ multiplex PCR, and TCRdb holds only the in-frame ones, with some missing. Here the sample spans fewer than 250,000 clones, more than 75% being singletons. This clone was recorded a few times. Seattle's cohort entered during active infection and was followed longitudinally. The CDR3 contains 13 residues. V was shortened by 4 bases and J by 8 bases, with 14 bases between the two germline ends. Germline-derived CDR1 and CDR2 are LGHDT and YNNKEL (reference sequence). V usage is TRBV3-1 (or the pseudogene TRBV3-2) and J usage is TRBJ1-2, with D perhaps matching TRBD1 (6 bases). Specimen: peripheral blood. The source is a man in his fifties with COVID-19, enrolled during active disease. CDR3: CASSPHRESGYTF. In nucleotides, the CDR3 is TGTGCCAGCAGCCCCCACAGGGAAAGCGGCTACACCTTC.